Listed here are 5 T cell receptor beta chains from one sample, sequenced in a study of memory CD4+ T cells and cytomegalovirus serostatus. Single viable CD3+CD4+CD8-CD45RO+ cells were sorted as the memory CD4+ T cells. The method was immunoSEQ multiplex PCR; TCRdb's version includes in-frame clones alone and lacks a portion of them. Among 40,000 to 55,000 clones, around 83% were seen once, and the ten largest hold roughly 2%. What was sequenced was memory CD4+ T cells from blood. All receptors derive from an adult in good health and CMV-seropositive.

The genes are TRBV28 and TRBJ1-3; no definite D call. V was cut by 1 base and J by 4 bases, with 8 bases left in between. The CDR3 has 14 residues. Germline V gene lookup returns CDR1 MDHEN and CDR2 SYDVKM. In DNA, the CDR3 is TGTGCCAGCAGTTTATTTTCCCTAGGAAACACCATATATTTT. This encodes CASSLFSLGNTIYF.

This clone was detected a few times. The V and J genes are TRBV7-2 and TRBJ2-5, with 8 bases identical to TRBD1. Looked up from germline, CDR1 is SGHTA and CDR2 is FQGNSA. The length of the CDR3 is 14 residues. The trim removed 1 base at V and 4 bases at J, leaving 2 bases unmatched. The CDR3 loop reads CASSLGTGRETQYF. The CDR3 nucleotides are TGTGCCAGCAGCTTAGGGACAGGGCGAGAGACCCAGTACTTC.

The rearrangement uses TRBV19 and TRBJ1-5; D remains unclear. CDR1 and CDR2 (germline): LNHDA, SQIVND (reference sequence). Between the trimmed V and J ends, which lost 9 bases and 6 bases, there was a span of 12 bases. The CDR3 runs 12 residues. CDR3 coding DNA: TGTGCCAGCCAGCAGTTGGGTCAGCCCCAGCATTTT. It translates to CASQQLGQPQHF.

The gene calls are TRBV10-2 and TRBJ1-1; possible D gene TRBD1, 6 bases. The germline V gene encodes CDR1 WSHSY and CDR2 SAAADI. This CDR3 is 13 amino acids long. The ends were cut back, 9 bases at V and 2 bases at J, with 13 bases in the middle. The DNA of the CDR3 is TGCGCCAGTGGGGGGGCGCGAAACACTGAAGCTTTCTTT. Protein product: CASGGARNTEAFF.

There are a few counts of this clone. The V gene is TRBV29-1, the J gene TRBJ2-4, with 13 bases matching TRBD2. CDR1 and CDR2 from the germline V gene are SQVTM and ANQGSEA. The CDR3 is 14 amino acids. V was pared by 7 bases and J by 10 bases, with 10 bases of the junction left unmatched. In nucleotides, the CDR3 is TGCAGCGCCCAGACTAGCGGGAGGATAAAGATTCAGTACTTC. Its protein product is CSAQTSGRIKIQYF.